Each of the 31 T cell receptor beta chains below was sequenced from the same sample in a study of neurological immune-mediated disorders. MiXCR, run by TCRdb on the 5' RACE reads, gives a single entry per CDR3 protein. Of more than 30,000 distinct CDR3 sequences listed, 4.6% were seen once; the top ten hold roughly 23%. Sequencing was carried out using PBMCs. These receptors were obtained from a man aged 18 to 29 in good health.

This clonotype was detected ten times or more. V usage is TRBV5-1 and J usage is TRBJ2-7, with 11 bases aligning to TRBD1. J lost 7 bases, V lost 2 bases, and 8 bases had no gene match. The CDR3 is 15 residues long. CDR1 SGHRS and CDR2 YFSETQ come from the germline V gene. The CDR3 nucleotides are TGCGCCAGCAGCTTCCGGACAGGGGGCGCGAGGGAGCAGTACTTC. Its translation: CASSFRTGGAREQYF.

There are many counts of this clonotype. CDR3 DNA sequence: TGTGCCAGCGTGGGACAGGGGTACACTGAAGCTTTCTTT. Encoded protein: CASVGQGYTEAFF. The chain has TRBV6-2 or TRBV6-3 and TRBJ1-1; TRBD1 matches at 10 bases. Germline CDR1 reads MNHEY; CDR2 reads SVGEGT. The CDR3 spans 13 residues. The junction had 3 bases not matched to a gene; V was cut back by 8 bases and J by 3 bases.

There are many counts of this clonotype. V gene TRBV5-1 combines with J gene TRBJ1-5, with D hard to call. CDR3 length: 14 amino acids. V was clipped by 1 base and J by 1 base, with 6 bases between them. Germline lookup yields CDR1 SGHRS and CDR2 YFSETQ. Here the CDR3 reads CASSLLGSNQPQHF. The CDR3 region has the DNA TGCGCCAGCAGCTTGTTAGGGAGCAATCAGCCCCAGCATTTT. The full variable domain, its missing parts supplied by reference TRBV5-1 and TRBJ1-5, is KAGVTQTPRYLIKTRGQQVTLSCSPISGHRSVSWYQQTPGQGLQFLFEYFSETQRNKGNFPGRFSGRQFSNSRSEMNVSTLELGDSALYLCASSLLGSNQPQHFGDGTRLSIL.

There are many counts of this clonotype. The J gene is TRBJ1-1, the V gene TRBV5-6, with D tentatively TRBD1 (6 bases). Deletions cut 5 bases from V and 1 base from J, with 9 bases between. Looked up from germline, CDR1 is SGHDT and CDR2 is YYEEEE. The CDR3 consists of 13 residues. CDR3 sequence: CASRGQQNTEAFF. CDR3 sequence (DNA): TGTGCCAGCAGGGGACAACAGAACACTGAAGCTTTCTTT.

At least ten counts were recorded for this clonotype. V and J are TRBV4-3 and TRBJ2-3; D may be TRBD1 or TRBD2 (5 bases each). CDR3 length equals 17 residues. CDR1 is LGHNA, CDR2 YSLEER, per germline. The ends were cut back, 3 bases at V and 5 bases at J, with 21 bases in the middle. This chain's CDR3 is CASSQQPGPGGGDTQYF. The CDR3 DNA is TGCGCCAGCAGCCAGCAACCGGGGCCTGGGGGTGGAGATACGCAGTATTTT.

This clonotype came up many times. The rearrangement links TRBV20-1 to TRBJ2-7, with 7 bases aligning to TRBD2. CDR3 length: 17 residues. Trimming removed 0 bases from V and 3 bases from J; junction bases left unmatched: 14. In germline, CDR1 is DFQATT, CDR2 SNEGSKA (reference sequence). The DNA of the CDR3 is TGCAGTGCTAGAGATACGGGGCGGGGCGGGGGAATCTACGAGCAGTACTTC. Protein product: CSARDTGRGGGIYEQYF.

This clonotype was recorded many times. The genes are TRBV20-1 and TRBJ2-6; D is unclear. The CDR3 runs 18 residues. CDR1 DFQATT and CDR2 SNEGSKA come from the germline V gene (reference sequence). Trimming took 5 bases from V and 2 from J, leaving 22 bases between them. The CDR3 sequence: CSAGRLGTPIAGANVLTF. For the CDR3, the DNA is TGCAGTGCTGGACGCCTAGGAACGCCCATAGCTGGGGCCAACGTCCTGACTTTC.

There are many counts of this clonotype. The chain recombines TRBV2 with TRBJ1-6; D ambiguous. The length of the CDR3 is 12 residues. Germline V CDR1 and CDR2: SNHLY, FYNNEI. In DNA, the CDR3 is TGTGCTTCCCTAGGGCCCAATTCACCCCTCCACTTT. It encodes CASLGPNSPLHF.

In its sample, this clonotype was seen many times. The V gene is TRBV12-3 or TRBV12-4, the J gene TRBJ1-2; no firm D call. The CDR3 is 14 residues long. The V end lost 5 bases, the J end lost 0 bases, and 10 bases lay between the germline ends. The CDR3 DNA follows: TGTGCCAGCAGTCCCCTAAGAGCTAACTATGGCTACACCTTC. It specifies CASSPLRANYGYTF.

This clonotype appeared a few times. This chain joins TRBV5-1 and TRBJ1-1; perhaps TRBD1 as D (5 bases). CDR3 size: 13 residues. Trimming took 4 bases from V and 3 from J, leaving 10 bases between them. CDR1 and CDR2 (germline): SGHRS, YFSETQ. CDR3 amino acids: CASSQGGDTEAFF. The CDR3 DNA reads as TGCGCCAGCAGCCAGGGAGGGGACACTGAAGCTTTCTTT.

This clonotype was observed at least ten times. The chain employs TRBV5-1 and TRBJ1-2, with 11 bases lining up with TRBD1. V was clipped by 0 bases and J by 6 bases; unmatched bases: 4. There are 15 residues in the CDR3. Germline V gene data show CDR1 as SGHRS and CDR2 as YFSETQ. CDR3 sequence: CASSLADRGLHGYTF. DNA for the CDR3: TGCGCCAGCAGCTTGGCGGACAGGGGGCTTCATGGCTACACCTTC.

Many counts were recorded for this clonotype. The V call is TRBV12-3 or TRBV12-4, the J call TRBJ1-2; D remains unclear. This CDR3 region has 14 residues. V was cut by 7 bases and J by 6 bases, with 18 bases left in between. CDR3: CASNLAGVGDGYTF. CDR3 bases: TGTGCCAGCAACCTTGCCGGGGTCGGAGATGGCTACACCTTC.

In its sample, this clonotype was seen many times. The chain recombines TRBV29-1 with TRBJ2-5; the D gene is possibly TRBD2 (6 bases). This CDR3 is 12 amino acids long. V was pared by 4 bases and J by 5 bases, with 11 bases between. Germline V CDR1 and CDR2: SQVTM, ANQGSEA. This chain's CDR3 is CSVGEDWETQYF. CDR3 coding DNA: TGCAGCGTTGGGGAGGACTGGGAGACCCAGTACTTC. The complete variable domain, with remaining parts taken from reference TRBV29-1 and TRBJ2-5, reads SAVISQKPSRDICQRGTSLTIQCQVDSQVTMMFWYRQQPGQSLTLIATANQGSEATYESGFVIDKFPISRPNLTFSTLTVSNMSPEDSSIYLCSVGEDWETQYFGPGTRLLVL.

This clonotype has at least ten counts. This chain uses TRBV29-1 with TRBJ1-1; no reliable D call. V lost 2 bases to trimming and J lost 3 bases, with 10 bases between them. Per germline, CDR1 SQVTM and CDR2 ANQGSEA. This CDR3 has 13 residues. The DNA for the CDR3 is TGCAGCGTTGAAAACGGGTGGTACACTGAAGCTTTCTTT. Translating it yields CSVENGWYTEAFF. Based on the CDR3 plus reference TRBV29-1 and TRBJ1-1, the full variable domain is SAVISQKPSRDICQRGTSLTIQCQVDSQVTMMFWYRQQPGQSLTLIATANQGSEATYESGFVIDKFPISRPNLTFSTLTVSNMSPEDSSIYLCSVENGWYTEAFFGQGTRLTVV.

The table lists this clonotype with many counts. The chain recombines TRBV7-2 with TRBJ1-4; D is perhaps TRBD1 (6 bases). Germline V lookup: CDR1 SGHTA, CDR2 FQGNSA. The CDR3 runs 14 residues. Trimming cost V 5 bases and J 8 bases, with 15 bases left between them. The DNA of the CDR3 is TGTGCCAGCAGCACCCAGGGGAGAGGAGAAAAACTGTTTTTT. Its translation is CASSTQGRGEKLFF. The full variable domain, completed using reference TRBV7-2 and TRBJ1-4, is GAGVSQSPSNKVTEKGKDVELRCDPISGHTALYWYRQSLGQGLEFLIYFQGNSAPDKSGLPSDRFSAERTGGSVSTLTIQRTQQEDSAVYLCASSTQGRGEKLFFGSGTQLSVL.

This clonotype was counted many times. The chain has TRBV12-3 or TRBV12-4 and TRBJ2-1; 7 bases align to TRBD1. CDR3 length: 15 residues. The junction had 13 bases not matched to a gene; V was cut back by 6 bases and J by 8 bases. CDR3 amino acids: CASSHNTDRPHEQFF. For the CDR3, the DNA is TGTGCCAGCAGCCATAACACGGACAGGCCCCATGAGCAGTTCTTC.

In this sample, this clonotype turned up many times. The V and J genes are TRBV12-3 or TRBV12-4 and TRBJ1-5, with unresolved D. With 0 bases removed from V and 11 bases from J, the gap between germline ends came to 14 bases. The CDR3 covers 14 residues. Written as DNA, the CDR3 is TGTGCCAGCAGTTTAGCGGGGTCCTCCCAGTCCCAGCATTTT. Translated, it gives CASSLAGSSQSQHF.

There are many counts of this clonotype. V gene TRBV11-2 combines with J gene TRBJ1-1; no clear D gene. The ends were cut back, 2 bases at V and 0 bases at J, with 16 bases in the middle. The V gene's germline CDR1 is SGHAT and CDR2 FQNNGV. The CDR3 extends over 17 amino acids. CDR3 region: CASSLLVRGHLNTEAFF. The CDR3 DNA sequence: TGTGCCAGCAGCTTACTCGTTCGGGGTCATTTGAACACTGAAGCTTTCTTT. Supplemented by reference TRBV11-2 and TRBJ1-1, the full variable domain reads EAGVAQSPRYKIIEKRQSVAFWCNPISGHATLYWYQQILGQGPKLLIQFQNNGVVDDSQLPKDRFSAERLKGVDSTLKIQPAKLEDSAVYLCASSLLVRGHLNTEAFFGQGTRLTVV.

This clonotype was recorded many times. The CDR3 sequence is CASSRNRVSMNTEAFF. CDR3 nucleotides: TGTGCCAGCAGCCGTAACAGGGTTTCCATGAACACTGAAGCTTTCTTT. This chain joins TRBV27 and TRBJ1-1; TRBD1 might be the D (6 bases). Germline-derived CDR1 and CDR2 are MNHEY and SMNVEV (reference sequence). Trimming pared 6 bases from V and 0 bases from J, leaving 17 bases between. The CDR3 runs 16 residues.

This clonotype was seen ten or more times. The chain is built from TRBV7-2 and TRBJ2-3; 14 bases map to TRBD2. CDR1 is SGHTA, CDR2 FQGNSA, per germline. J gave up 5 bases and V 4 bases, and 17 bases lay outside the gene matches. The CDR3 consists of 20 residues. CDR3 protein: CASSSLLFRTSGGKGDTQYF. CDR3 DNA sequence: TGTGCCAGCAGCTCCCTCCTTTTTCGGACTAGCGGGGGGAAGGGAGATACGCAGTATTTT.

This clonotype was seen at least ten times. This sequence joins TRBV27 and TRBJ2-1, with 12 bases aligning to TRBD2. The CDR3 runs to 16 residues. The V segment lost 5 bases and the J segment 8 bases; nucleotides outside the gene matches: 10. The germline CDR1 and CDR2 sequences are MNHEY and SMNVEV (reference sequence). The CDR3 region has the DNA TGTGCCAGCAGTCCGCTGGGGACTAGCGGGCGGGATGAGCAGTTCTTC. Amino acid sequence: CASSPLGTSGRDEQFF.

Many counts were recorded for this clonotype. The J gene is TRBJ1-1, the V gene TRBV5-6, with a weak D call TRBD1 (6 bases). The CDR3 has 17 residues. Germline lookup yields CDR1 SGHDT and CDR2 YYEEEE. The V and J ends lost 0 bases and 2 bases respectively, with 17 bases between them. The CDR3 sequence is CASSLVYGTRGNTEAFF. As DNA, the CDR3 is TGTGCCAGCAGCTTGGTATATGGGACAAGAGGAAACACTGAAGCTTTCTTT.

This clonotype was detected ten times or more. The chain uses TRBV5-1 and TRBJ2-2; D is possibly TRBD1 (5 bases). The V gene's germline CDR1 is SGHRS and CDR2 YFSETQ. The CDR3 contains 15 residues. Trimming pared 1 base from V and 0 bases from J, leaving 7 bases between. Here the CDR3 reads CASSLRQTNTGELFF. The CDR3 DNA is TGCGCCAGCAGCTTGAGACAGACGAACACCGGGGAGCTGTTTTTT.

This clonotype has at least ten counts. Germline and junction disagree at one end, which may indicate a read error. DNA for the CDR3: TGCAGTGCTGGAGACAGGGGACGCACAGATACGCAGTATTTT. Its translation: CSAGDRGRTDTQYF. The genes are TRBV20-1 and TRBJ2-3; TRBD1 matches 8 bases. This CDR3 is 14 amino acids long. The germline CDR1 and CDR2 sequences are DFQATT and SNEGSKA (reference sequence).

This clonotype has at least ten counts. The V call is TRBV6-5, the J call TRBJ2-3; no firm D call. In germline, CDR1 is MNHEY, CDR2 SVGAGI. This CDR3 spans 15 amino acids. The V end lost 2 bases, the J end lost 3 bases, and 12 bases lay between the germline ends. CDR3 region: CASSYKLGLTDTQYF. DNA for the CDR3: TGTGCCAGCAGTTACAAACTCGGTTTGACAGATACGCAGTATTTT.

This clonotype occurred many times. The chain combines TRBV25-1 with TRBJ2-7, with TRBD1 as a possible D gene (6 bases). The germline CDR1 and CDR2 sequences are MGHDK and SYGVNS. Trimming cost V 4 bases and J 2 bases, with 9 bases left between them. CDR3 length: 13 residues. The CDR3 is CASSVTGTYEQYF. For the CDR3, the DNA is TGTGCCAGCAGTGTGACAGGTACCTACGAGCAGTACTTC.

This clonotype was recorded at least ten times. This rearrangement joins TRBV5-5 to TRBJ2-6; D is ambiguous. With 0 bases removed from V and 0 bases from J, the gap between germline ends came to 7 bases. The CDR3 sequence is 16 residues long. Germline values: CDR1 SGHKS, CDR2 YYEKEE (reference sequence). The CDR3 nucleotides read TGTGCCAGCAGCTTGGCAGGCTTCTCTGGGGCCAACGTCCTGACTTTC. Translation: CASSLAGFSGANVLTF. The full variable domain, completed using reference TRBV5-5 and TRBJ2-6, is DAGVTQSPTHLIKTRGQQVTLRCSPISGHKSVSWYQQVLGQGPQFIFQYYEKEERGRGNFPDRFSARQFPNYSSELNVNALLLGDSALYLCASSLAGFSGANVLTFGAGSRLTVL.

There are many counts of this clonotype. The genes are TRBV5-1 and TRBJ2-7, with 9 bases aligning to TRBD1. Per germline, CDR1 SGHRS and CDR2 YFSETQ. The CDR3 is made up of 15 amino acids. J lost 0 bases, V lost 2 bases, and 3 bases had no gene match. Here the CDR3 reads CASSLQGAGSYEQYF. The DNA for the CDR3 is TGCGCCAGCAGCTTACAGGGGGCTGGCTCCTACGAGCAGTACTTC.

The rearrangement joins TRBV12-3 or TRBV12-4 to TRBJ1-4, with 10 nucleotides matching TRBD1. J lost 8 bases, V lost 7 bases, and 4 bases had no gene match. The CDR3 loop spans 13 amino acids. Written as DNA, the CDR3 is TGTGCCAGCACGGGACAGGGGATAGAAAAACTGTTTTTT. Translated: CASTGQGIEKLFF.

This clonotype was detected ten times or more. The CDR3 DNA follows: TGTGCCAGCAGCGTAGGACAGGGCAGCTACACCGGGGAGCTGTTTTTT. It encodes CASSVGQGSYTGELFF. The V gene is TRBV9, the J gene TRBJ2-2, with 7 nucleotides matching TRBD1. Trimming at V came to 0 bases and at J to 3 bases, leaving 5 bases not matched to a gene. There are 16 residues in the CDR3. Per germline, CDR1 SGDLS and CDR2 YYNGEE.

This clonotype was detected ten times or more. This chain links TRBV6-2 or TRBV6-3 with TRBJ2-7; D gene uncertain. The CDR3 runs 14 residues. The germline CDR1 and CDR2 sequences are MNHEY and SVGEGT. Trimming removed 2 bases from V and 3 bases from J, with 11 bases in between. The CDR3 DNA is TGTGCCAGCAGTTACAAGGGCCTGGACTACGAGCAGTACTTC. Translated: CASSYKGLDYEQYF.